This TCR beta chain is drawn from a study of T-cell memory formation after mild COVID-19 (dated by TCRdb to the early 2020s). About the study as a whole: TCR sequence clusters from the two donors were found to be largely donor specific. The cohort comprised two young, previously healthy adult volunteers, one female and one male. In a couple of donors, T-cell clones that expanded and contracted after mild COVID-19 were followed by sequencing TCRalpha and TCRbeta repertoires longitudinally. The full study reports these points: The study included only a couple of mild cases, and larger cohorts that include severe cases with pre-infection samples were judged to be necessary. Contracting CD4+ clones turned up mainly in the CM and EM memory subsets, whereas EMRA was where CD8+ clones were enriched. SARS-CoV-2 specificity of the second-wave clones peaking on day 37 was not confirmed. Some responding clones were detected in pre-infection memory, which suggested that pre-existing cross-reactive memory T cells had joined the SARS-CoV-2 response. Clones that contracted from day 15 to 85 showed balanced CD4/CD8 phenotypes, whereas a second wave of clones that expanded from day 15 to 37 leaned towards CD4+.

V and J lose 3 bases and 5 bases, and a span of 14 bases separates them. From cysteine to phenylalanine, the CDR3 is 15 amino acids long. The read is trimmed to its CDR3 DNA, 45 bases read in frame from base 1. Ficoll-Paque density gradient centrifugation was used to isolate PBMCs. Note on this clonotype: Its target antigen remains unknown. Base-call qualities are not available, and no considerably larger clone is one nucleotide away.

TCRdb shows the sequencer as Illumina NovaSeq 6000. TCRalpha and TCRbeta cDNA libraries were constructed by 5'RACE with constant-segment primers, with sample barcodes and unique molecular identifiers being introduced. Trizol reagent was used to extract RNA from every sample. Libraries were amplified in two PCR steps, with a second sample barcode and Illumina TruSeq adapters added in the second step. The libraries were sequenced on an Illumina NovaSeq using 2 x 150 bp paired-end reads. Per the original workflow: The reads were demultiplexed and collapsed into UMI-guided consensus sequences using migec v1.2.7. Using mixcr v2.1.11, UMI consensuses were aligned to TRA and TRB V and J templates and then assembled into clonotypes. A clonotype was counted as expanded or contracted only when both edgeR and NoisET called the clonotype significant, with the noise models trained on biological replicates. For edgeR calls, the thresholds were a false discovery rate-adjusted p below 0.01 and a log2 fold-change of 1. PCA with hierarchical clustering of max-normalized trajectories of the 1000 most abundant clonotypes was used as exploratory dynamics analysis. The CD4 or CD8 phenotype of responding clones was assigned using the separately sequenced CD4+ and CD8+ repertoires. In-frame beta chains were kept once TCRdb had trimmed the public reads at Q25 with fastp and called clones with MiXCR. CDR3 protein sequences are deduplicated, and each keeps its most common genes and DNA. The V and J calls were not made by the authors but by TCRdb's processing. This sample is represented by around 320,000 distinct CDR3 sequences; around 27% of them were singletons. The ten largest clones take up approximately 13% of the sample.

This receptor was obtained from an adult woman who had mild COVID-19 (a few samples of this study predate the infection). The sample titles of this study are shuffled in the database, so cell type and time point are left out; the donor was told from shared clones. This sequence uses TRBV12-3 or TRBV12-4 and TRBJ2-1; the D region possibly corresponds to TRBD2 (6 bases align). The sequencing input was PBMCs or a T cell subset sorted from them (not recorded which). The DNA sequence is TGTGCCAGCAGTTTTGGAGGTCCGGGAGACAATGAGCAGTTCTTC. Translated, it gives CASSFGGPGDNEQFF.